The T cell receptor beta chain described here comes from a study of cytomegalovirus exposure and HLA in healthy donors. For the study at large: In an earlier analysis, 90 million to 130 million unique TCR beta sequences were found from about 190 million T cells. Study-level findings and limits: In a later analysis, V- and J-gene trimming of beta chains associated with a DCLRE1C missense variant, replicated independently.

Researchers ran the PCR with 60 Vbeta and 13 Jbeta primers. Repertoires were generated with immunoSEQ multiplex PCR, while TCRdb's copy carries only in-frame clones and drops some. Here the sample spans roughly 150,000 clones, roughly 80% being singletons. Of note for this clone: Its antigen is currently unknown.

CDR3 size: 16 residues. Germline V lookup: CDR1 SGHTS, CDR2 YDEGEE. Trimming cost V 0 bases and J 5 bases, with 17 bases left between them. Sequences were obtained from PBMCs. The rearrangement links TRBV5-8 to TRBJ2-5, with a possible D match to TRBD1 (6 bases). This receptor was identified in a male donor in good health and CMV-seronegative. The CDR3 nucleotides read TGTGCCAGCAGCTTGGCCCAAACAGGGTTGGGGGAGACCCAGTACTTC. It translates to CASSLAQTGLGETQYF.